This TCR beta chain was recovered during a study of T cell responses to AZD1222 COVID-19 vaccine (dated by TCRdb to the early 2020s). Regarding the complete study: AZD1222 recipients given second doses at about 4 weeks or at about 12 weeks were pooled, since spike-specific TCR depth and breadth were not found to differ between the two schedules. Enrollment into the trials was organized by age into subgroups of 18-55, 56-69 and 70-plus years, and those subgroups contained approximately 160, 26 and 62 TCR-sequenced participants, respectively. A total of over 230 trial participants underwent TCR sequencing, of whom 207 received two doses of AZD1222 and about 26 received two doses of the MenACWY control vaccine.

The CDR3 regions of human TCRbeta chains were analyzed by immunosequencing. As for the original processing: Repertoire TCRs were checked for matches against a reference library of SARS-CoV-2-specific TCRs that had been generated using the MIRA antigen-specificity platform. Breadth was defined as the fraction of unique TCRs that were SARS-CoV-2-associated. Depth was defined as the fraction of total T cells that were SARS-CoV-2-associated. Using the MIRA data, each spike-specific TCR was mapped to the spike region that the TCR reacts to and placed in a CD4 or CD8 class. Log10-transformed breadth and depth values were compared by one-way ANOVA with Sidak's multiple comparisons tests. TCRdb stores this immuneACCESS table with in-frame sequences only. Part of the clones is absent; in the studies checked, under half of the shortfall reflects unresolved V genes, and no reason is known for the rest. V and J calls plus clone size are reproduced from that table; the DNA served to infer D and trimming. In this sample the table shows around 120,000 clones, more than 75% of which occur a single time. The ten most abundant clones make up 6.5% to 9.5% of the sample.

A remark on this clone: Its cognate antigen has yet to be identified. Base qualities are not provided; no much larger clone lies one nucleotide away.

The label giving this sample's time point can be read as: baseline before first vaccination. Vaccinee samples came from UK trials COV001 and COV002, including a single-blind randomized controlled phase 2/3 trial of AZD1222 (ChAdOx1 nCoV-19) in healthy adults. For TCRbeta chain sequencing, PBMC samples were collected from trial participants at day 0 and at day 28 after the second dose. The germline V gene sets CDR1 to MDHEN and CDR2 to SYDVKM. From V the trimming removes 6 bases and from J it removes 4 bases, while the gene matches leave 6 bases of the junction unaccounted for. The cysteine opens and the phenylalanine closes a CDR3 of 13 amino acids. Only the CDR3 portion is preserved as DNA: 39 bases, with reading frame beginning at the first base. What the research found in general, with its limitations: No day 14 peak-response samples were available, so repertoires were characterized only after the peak T cell response. Participants were mostly white British and included more females than males, and it was suggested by the authors that clonal diversity may have been underestimated. The 56-69-year group was small, and its depth increase did not reach significance, likely because of low power. Spike-specific TCR breadth and depth rose significantly after two AZD1222 doses compared with day 0 and with MenACWY recipients. Reportedly, close to half of the unique spike-specific TCRs recognized epitopes lying outside the regions that are mutated in the B.1.351 and B.1.1.7 variants. The vaccine-associated CD4 TCRs covered the entire spike protein, and the dominant responses fell in regions 160-218 and 743-854. Only a handful of AZD1222 recipients were SARS-CoV-2 seropositive at baseline, limiting conclusions about previously exposed vaccinees.

Rearrangement joined TRBV28 to TRBJ2-7; 7 nucleotides in the junction match TRBD1. This receptor was taken from an adult in good health. The source was peripheral blood, collected on day 0 of AZD1222 vaccination. Here is the DNA: TGTGCCAGCAGATATCCGACAGGGTACGAGCAGTACTTC. Translated, it reads CASRYPTGYEQYF.